The clone carrying this TCR beta chain came up many times. Its antigen remains unidentified. This entry belongs to a study of T-cell reconstitution after alpha-beta-depleted transplantation in children. Study results and caveats: It was newly produced T cells that mostly accounted for T-cell counts and diversity one year after transplant. Reported findings indicate that, about two months after transplant, alpha-beta T cells came from several hundred expanded clones, which were derived from non-depleted graft cells. TCRbeta diversity was high at day 60 in some patients (a result of surviving recipient T cells and thymic progenitors).

Unique molecular identifiers were incorporated into the prepared TCRbeta library. TCRdb fed the PCR reads into MiXCR, producing one record per CDR3 protein. The table shows approximately 97,000 distinct CDR3 sequences, with 4.5% to 7.5% occurring only once. The sample here was PBMCs, mostly from graft donor cells, taken 60 days after TCRalphabeta/CD19-depleted stem cell transplant. This TCR derives from a female patient between 2 and 15 years old who had a stem cell transplant for Fanconi anemia, so the T cells may come from the graft donor.

In DNA, the CDR3 is TGCGCCAGCAGAAGTAGCACATACGAGCAGTACTTC. Amino acid sequence: CASRSSTYEQYF. This chain uses TRBV5-1 with TRBJ2-7; D gene ambiguous. V lost 5 bases and J 4 bases, leaving 10 bases between the germline ends. Germline-derived CDR1 and CDR2 are SGHRS and YFSETQ. The CDR3 covers 12 residues.